These T cell receptor beta chains were read from a single sample in a study of response to subunit inactivated influenza vaccine. TCRdb independently ran MiXCR on the RT-PCR reads; one entry per CDR3 protein. The sample holds 500,000 to 600,000 distinct CDR3 sequences, about 15% seen once. Sequencing used CD4+ T cells sorted from PBMCs, obtained about 24 months after vaccination. All receptors derive from a man between 50 and 69 years old who received an inactivated influenza vaccine. CDR3s include the opening cysteine and the closing phenylalanine or tryptophan. A D gene is named only where the DNA matches it firmly. Where a row states a size, it is once, few, many or the class of an expanded clone; other rows omit it.

>NA|TRBD1|TRBV20-1|TRBJ1-1
CSASRDRGPTEAFF
TGCAGTGCTAGTCGAGACAGGGGGCCCACTGAAGCTTTCTTT
>NA|NA|TRBV5-1|TRBJ2-2
CASSLLWIDTGELFF
TGCGCCAGCAGCTTACTCTGGATAGACACCGGGGAGCTGTTTTTT
>NA|NA|TRBV6-1|TRBJ2-1
CASSEYDTPAYNEQFF
TGTGCCAGCAGTGAATACGATACACCGGCATACAATGAGCAGTTCTTC
>NA|TRBD1|TRBV27|TRBJ2-7
CASSLSQGMEQYF
TGTGCCAGCAGCCTGTCACAGGGGATGGAGCAGTACTTC
>NA|NA|TRBV4-3|TRBJ1-4
CASSQDSNAGTGGTNEKLFF
TGCGCCAGCAGCCAAGATTCCAATGCCGGGACGGGTGGAACTAATGAAAAACTGTTTTTT
>NA|NA|TRBV4-3|TRBJ1-5
CASSQDLVQPQHF
TGCGCCAGCAGCCAAGATTTAGTTCAGCCCCAGCATTTT
>few|NA|TRBV20-1|TRBJ1-4
CSANRAGEREKLFF
TGCAGTGCTAACCGTGCAGGGGAGCGCGAAAAACTGTTTTTT
>few|TRBD2|TRBV5-1|TRBJ2-1
CASSLGASGGYEQFF
TGCGCCAGCAGCTTGGGGGCTAGCGGTGGTTATGAGCAGTTCTTC
>NA|NA|TRBV7-2|TRBJ2-1
CASSRQYAYNEQFF
TGTGCCAGCTCGCGGCAATACGCCTACAATGAGCAGTTCTTC
>few|TRBD1|TRBV6-7|TRBJ2-6
CASSYLQGTPLSGANVLTF
TGTGCCAGCAGTTACCTACAGGGGACACCTCTCTCTGGGGCCAACGTCCTGACTTTC
>NA|NA|TRBV11-2|TRBJ2-3
CASSLEHSDTQYF
TGTGCCAGCAGCTTAGAACATTCAGATACGCAGTATTTT
>NA|NA|TRBV7-2|TRBJ1-2
CASSSSGRFMGGYTF
TGTGCCAGCAGCTCTTCCGGACGATTCATGGGTGGCTACACCTTC
>NA|NA|TRBV5-1|TRBJ1-1
CASGRWGTTEAFF
TGCGCCAGCGGGCGGTGGGGGACTACTGAAGCTTTCTTT
>NA|TRBD1|TRBV28|TRBJ1-1
CASRYRGNTEAFF
TGTGCCAGCAGATACAGGGGTAACACTGAAGCTTTCTTT
>few|TRBD2|TRBV7-2|TRBJ2-4
CASSIKPSGGAKNIQYF
TGTGCCAGCAGCATCAAACCTAGCGGGGGAGCCAAAAACATTCAGTACTTC
>NA|NA|TRBV11-2|TRBJ1-3
CASSRSGTIGLGTIYF
TGTGCCAGCAGTCGGTCCGGGACAATCGGCCTTGGCACCATATATTTT
>few|NA|TRBV3-1|TRBJ1-2
CASSHRGGGGYGYTF
TGTGCCAGCAGCCACAGGGGTGGAGGCGGCTATGGCTACACCTTC
>NA|TRBD1|TRBV7-9|TRBJ1-1
CASSPGTGHFAFF
TGTGCCAGCAGCCCGGGGACAGGCCACTTTGCTTTCTTT
>few|NA|TRBV24-1|TRBJ2-5
CATSRNRGQETQYF
TGTGCCACCAGTAGGAACCGGGGCCAAGAGACCCAGTACTTC
>many|NA|TRBV7-3|TRBJ2-1
CASSISGRYNEQFF
TGTGCCAGCAGCATCTCTGGACGGTACAATGAGCAGTTCTTC
>NA|TRBD2|TRBV4-2|TRBJ2-7
CASSQDRGGMLRSYEQYF
TGTGCCAGCAGCCAAGATCGGGGGGGAATGTTGCGCTCCTACGAGCAGTACTTC
>NA|TRBD2|TRBV7-3|TRBJ2-2
CASSLGTSVNTGELFF
TGTGCCAGCAGCTTAGGGACTAGCGTGAACACCGGGGAGCTGTTTTTT
>NA|TRBD2|TRBV9|TRBJ2-3
CASSVGTSGGITDTQYF
TGTGCCAGCAGCGTGGGGACTAGCGGGGGGATCACAGATACGCAGTATTTT
>few|NA|TRBV5-1|TRBJ2-5
CASSLRNFQETQYF
TGCGCCAGCAGCTTGCGTAACTTCCAAGAGACCCAGTACTTC
>NA|NA|TRBV7-8|TRBJ2-2
CASSSRSGYFTGELFF
TGTGCCAGCAGCTCGCGCTCAGGGTACTTCACCGGGGAGCTGTTTTTT
>NA|TRBD1|TRBV11-3|TRBJ1-1
CASSGQGGSAEAFF
TGTGCCAGCAGCGGCCAAGGGGGCAGCGCTGAAGCTTTCTTT
>NA|TRBD2|TRBV6-2/TRBV6-3|TRBJ2-1
CASSGLAGGSYNEQFF
TGTGCCAGCAGTGGACTAGCGGGGGGGTCCTACAATGAGCAGTTCTTC
>NA|TRBD2|TRBV9|TRBJ2-1
CASSPPGAGAYNEQFF
TGTGCCAGCAGCCCCCCAGGAGCGGGGGCCTACAATGAGCAGTTCTTC
>NA|NA|TRBV12-3/TRBV12-4|TRBJ2-2
CASSFGGPGTGELFF
TGTGCCAGCAGTTTCGGGGGGCCGGGCACCGGGGAGCTGTTTTTT
>NA|NA|TRBV20-1|TRBJ1-1
CSARDLGGTEAFF
TGCAGTGCTAGAGATCTCGGGGGCACTGAAGCTTTCTTT
>few|NA|TRBV5-1|TRBJ1-1
CASSLVGRVSTEAFF
TGCGCCAGCAGCTTGGTAGGAAGGGTCAGCACTGAAGCTTTCTTT
>few|TRBD1|TRBV9|TRBJ1-2
CASSSRTGEIGYTF
TGTGCCAGCAGCTCGCGGACAGGGGAGATTGGCTACACCTTC
>many|TRBD2|TRBV6-2/TRBV6-3|TRBJ2-1
CASSIWSGRVYNEQFF
TGTGCCAGCAGTATCTGGAGCGGGAGGGTATACAATGAGCAGTTCTTC
>few|TRBD2|TRBV20-1|TRBJ2-5
CSARGEQETQYF
TGCAGTGCCCGGGGGGAGCAAGAGACCCAGTACTTC
>few|NA|TRBV5-1|TRBJ2-5
CASSFEGGETQYF
TGCGCCAGCAGCTTTGAAGGGGGGGAGACCCAGTACTTC
>once|TRBD1|TRBV12-3/TRBV12-4|TRBJ1-2
CASRKGQGIGYTF
TGTGCCAGCAGAAAGGGACAGGGAATAGGCTACACCTTC
>few|NA|TRBV28|TRBJ1-2
CASSLGGKYGYTF
TGTGCCAGCAGTCTGGGGGGAAAGTATGGCTACACCTTC
>NA|TRBD2|TRBV20-1|TRBJ2-7
CSATGTSYVYEQYF
TGCAGTGCTACCGGGACTAGCTATGTATACGAGCAGTACTTC
>NA|TRBD1|TRBV12-3/TRBV12-4|TRBJ2-5
CASSGTGGSIIETQYF
TGTGCCAGCAGCGGGACAGGGGGCAGCATAATAGAGACCCAGTACTTC
>few|NA|TRBV10-3|TRBJ2-7
CAIRSPWEYEQYF
TGTGCCATCAGGAGCCCTTGGGAATACGAGCAGTACTTC
>NA|TRBD2|TRBV27|TRBJ2-7
CASSASPGLAGSEQYF
TGTGCCAGCAGTGCGAGTCCGGGACTAGCTGGGTCCGAGCAGTACTTC
>few|TRBD1|TRBV20-1|TRBJ2-7
CSATPTGQQGYEQYF
TGCAGTGCTACACCCACTGGCCAACAGGGGTACGAGCAGTACTTC
>NA|TRBD2|TRBV7-2|TRBJ2-3
CASSLDRGGAYTQYF
TGTGCCAGCAGCTTAGACCGGGGGGGTGCCTATACGCAGTATTTT